These 15 T cell receptor beta chains were all obtained from the same sample, sequenced in a study of CD8+ T cells in alopecia areata. Noted treatment: oral pan-JAK inhibitor, 5-10 mg twice daily. Alopecia areata patients gave lesional scalp punch biopsies and peripheral blood samples. RNA was isolated and reverse transcribed to cDNA, the sequencing template. Measured with immunoSEQ multiplex PCR; TCRdb has only the in-frame clones, and not every one. The sample consists of several thousand clones, 50% to 70% of them appearing once. The sample consisted of skin, taken at week 4, from a patient treated with tofacitinib. The receptor set was obtained from a human donor with alopecia areata.

This clone was counted a single time. The chain recombines TRBV15 with TRBJ2-1, with D perhaps TRBD2 (5 bases). The germline V and J ends were trimmed by 3 bases and 9 bases, with 9 bases remaining between them. CDR3 size: 12 residues. Looked up from germline, CDR1 is LNHNV and CDR2 is YYDKDF (reference sequence). CDR3 sequence (DNA): TGTGCCACCAGCAGGGCACGGGGTGAGCAGTTCTTC. It codes for CATSRARGEQFF.

This clone has only one observation. This chain uses TRBV7-9 with TRBJ1-2; no definite D call. The CDR3 length is 12 residues. CDR1 SEHNR and CDR2 FQNEAQ come from the germline V gene (reference sequence). The V and J ends lost 5 bases and 3 bases respectively, with 7 bases between them. The CDR3 sequence is CASSQNYYGYTF. CDR3 coding DNA: TGTGCCAGCAGCCAGAACTACTATGGCTACACCTTC.

This clone turned up a few times. The V call is TRBV4-1, the J call TRBJ2-3; D might be TRBD1 (5 bases). The CDR3 consists of 13 residues. Germline CDR1 is MGHRA and CDR2 is YSYEKL. Trimming left V 1 base short and J 5 bases short, with 7 bases between. CDR3 region: CASSQGQRDTQYF. The CDR3, as DNA: TGCGCCAGCAGCCAAGGACAGAGAGATACGCAGTATTTT.

For the CDR3, the DNA is TGCAGCGTTGGTTCAGGGGATCGTACAGATACGCAGTATTTT. The encoded protein is CSVGSGDRTDTQYF. This chain connects TRBV29-1 to TRBJ2-3; possibly TRBD1 for D (6 bases). In germline, CDR1 is SQVTM, CDR2 ANQGSEA. V lost 4 bases, J lost 3 bases, and 14 bases lay in between. This CDR3 is 14 amino acids long.

The chain uses TRBV5-4 and TRBJ1-1, with D perhaps TRBD1 (5 bases). Germline V gives CDR1 SGHNT, CDR2 YYREEE (reference sequence). The CDR3 is 14 amino acids. V lost 6 bases to trimming and J lost 1 base, with 13 bases between them. The CDR3 region has the DNA TGTGCCAGCACCCCCGGGGCCAGGAACACTGAAGCTTTCTTT. Residues: CASTPGARNTEAFF.

This clone came up once. This chain links TRBV7-2 with TRBJ2-1, with 8 bases matching TRBD2. Germline CDR1 reads SGHTA; CDR2 reads FQGNSA. The CDR3 is 16 residues long. Unmatched junction bases numbered 8, after V lost 2 bases and J lost 5 bases. CDR3: CASSLNPGGPNNEQFF. The DNA for the CDR3 is TGTGCCAGCAGCTTAAATCCGGGAGGGCCCAACAATGAGCAGTTCTTC.

The J gene is TRBJ1-2, the V gene TRBV30; no firm D call. This CDR3 has 13 residues. V gave up 2 bases and J gave up 6 bases, with 13 bases separating them. CDR1 is GTSNPN, CDR2 SVGIG, per germline (reference sequence). The CDR3 protein is CAWSSRVIDGYTF. Here the CDR3 DNA reads TGTGCCTGGAGTTCACGGGTAATCGATGGCTACACCTTC.

Written as DNA, the CDR3 is TGTGCCTGGAGTGTATCCAGGGCCAGGGGCGATGAAAAACTGTTTTTT. This translates into CAWSVSRARGDEKLFF. The chain is built from TRBV30 and TRBJ1-4; D is possibly TRBD1 (6 bases). The CDR3 is 16 amino acids. Trimming pared 0 bases from V and 6 bases from J, leaving 17 bases between. Germline lookup yields CDR1 GTSNPN and CDR2 SVGIG (reference sequence).

The gene calls are TRBV4-2 and TRBJ2-1; D remains unclear. The germline V gene has CDR1 LGHNA and CDR2 YNFKEQ. V lost 4 bases and J lost 5, with 15 bases in between. The CDR3 loop spans 15 amino acids. The CDR3 DNA follows: TGTGCCAGCAGCCGCAGACCGCAGAGCGACAATGAGCAGTTCTTC. It specifies CASSRRPQSDNEQFF.

The V and J genes are TRBV7-9 and TRBJ2-1; D ambiguous. Looked up from germline, CDR1 is SEHNR and CDR2 is FQNEAQ (reference sequence). This CDR3 region has 13 residues. V lost 11 bases, J lost 7 bases, and 18 bases lay in between. As DNA, the CDR3 is TGTGCCTCTGCGATAATGGGGTATAATGAGCAGTTCTTC. Translated, it gives CASAIMGYNEQFF.

The chain uses TRBV5-1 and TRBJ2-7; 9 bases agree with TRBD2. There are 16 residues in the CDR3. Germline CDR1 SGHRS, CDR2 YFSETQ. The junction had 7 bases not matched to a gene; V was cut back by 0 bases and J by 3 bases. CDR3 region: CASSLERWTSVYEQYF. The CDR3 DNA sequence: TGCGCCAGCAGCTTGGAGCGTTGGACTAGCGTCTACGAGCAGTACTTC.

The chain employs TRBV7-9 and TRBJ2-7; D is perhaps TRBD1 (6 bases). Germline lookup yields CDR1 SEHNR and CDR2 FQNEAQ (reference sequence). V was shortened by 4 bases and J by 2 bases, with 9 bases between the two germline ends. This CDR3 comprises 13 residues. CDR3 nucleotide sequence: TGTGCCAGCAGCTACACAGGGACCTACGAGCAGTACTTC. Translated: CASSYTGTYEQYF.

The J gene is TRBJ2-5, the V gene TRBV7-8, with TRBD2 as a possible D gene (6 bases). V lost 5 bases and J lost 5, with 15 bases in between. Germline CDR1 is SGHVS and CDR2 is FQNEAQ. This CDR3 region has 14 residues. CDR3 bases: TGTGCCAGCAGCGCGGACGGGACTCCGGAGACCCAGTACTTC. Translating gives CASSADGTPETQYF.

This chain links TRBV29-1 with TRBJ2-1; 11 nucleotides line up with TRBD2. With V trimmed by 7 bases and J by 2 bases, 10 bases remained unmatched. The germline V gene encodes CDR1 SQVTM and CDR2 ANQGSEA. This CDR3 has 16 residues. The CDR3, as DNA: TGCAGCGCTTTGACTAGCGGGATTGGGACCTACAATGAGCAGTTCTTC. Translating gives CSALTSGIGTYNEQFF.

The V and J genes are TRBV5-8 and TRBJ2-3, with 10 bases lining up with TRBD2. Per the germline V gene, CDR1 is SGHTS and CDR2 is YDEGEE. Germline trimming cut 4 bases from V and 0 bases from J; bases unmatched to any gene: 8. This CDR3 has 17 amino acids. In DNA form, the CDR3 reads TGTGCCAGCAGCGCGCACGGACTAGCGGCTAGCACAGATACGCAGTATTTT. This codes for CASSAHGLAASTDTQYF.